These 20 T cell receptor beta chains were sequenced from one sample in a study of glioma-infiltrating T cells. The iRepertoire nested amplicon-rescue multiplex PCR amplified TCR alpha and beta CDR3s from RNA. Each CDR3 protein gets one entry after TCRdb re-called the multiplex PCR reads with MiXCR. Of 160,000 or so distinct CDR3 sequences listed, over 40% are singletons. The sample taken for sequencing was glioma tissue, nonneoplastic brain tissue, or PBMCs (not recorded which). The receptors come from a human donor with low-grade glioma or glioblastoma, undergoing nonglioma brain surgery, or in good health (not recorded which).

The chain combines TRBV12-3 or TRBV12-4 with TRBJ2-4; D is unclear. The V end was cut by 9 bases, the J end by 7 bases, with 16 bases between. CDR3 length: 13 amino acids. The CDR3 region has the DNA TGTGCCAGTTCCCCGGGCCTACCCAACATTCAGTACTTC. Translated: CASSPGLPNIQYF.

The chain recombines TRBV12-3 or TRBV12-4 with TRBJ2-1; 8 bases are a match to TRBD2. Trimming took 6 bases from V and 2 from J; bases not matched to a gene: 6. The CDR3 is made up of 15 amino acids. The CDR3 DNA follows: TGTGCCAGCAGCCCCGGACTAGCCCCCTACAATGAGCAGTTCTTC. It translates to CASSPGLAPYNEQFF.

The chain is built from TRBV5-1 and TRBJ2-7; TRBD2 matches 12 bases. The V and J ends lost 5 bases and 5 bases, in that order; junction bases with no gene match: 8. CDR3 size: 15 residues. Germline values: CDR1 SGHRS, CDR2 YFSETQ. In DNA form, the CDR3 reads TGCGCCAGCAGGGGGACTAGCGGGTCCCTCGACGAGCAGTACTTC. Protein sequence: CASRGTSGSLDEQYF. Together with reference TRBV5-1 and TRBJ2-7, the CDR3 gives the full variable domain: KAGVTQTPRYLIKTRGQQVTLSCSPISGHRSVSWYQQTPGQGLQFLFEYFSETQRNKGNFPGRFSGRQFSNSRSEMNVSTLELGDSALYLCASRGTSGSLDEQYFGPGTRLTVT.

Only a few counts were recorded for this clonotype. CDR3 sequence (DNA): TGTGCCAGCAGCTTGGGGGGCAGGGAAGAGACCCAGTACTTC. It is translated as CASSLGGREETQYF. The rearrangement uses TRBV5-8 and TRBJ2-5; maybe TRBD1 (5 bases). V was pared by 0 bases and J by 3 bases, with 9 bases between. CDR1 and CDR2 (germline): SGHTS, YDEGEE. This CDR3 spans 14 amino acids. Complete variable domain (other parts from reference TRBV5-8 and TRBJ2-5): EAGVTQSPTHLIKTRGQQATLRCSPISGHTSVYWYQQALGLGLQFLLWYDEGEERNRGNFPPRFSGRQFPNYSSELNVNALELEDSALYLCASSLGGREETQYFGPGTRLLVL.

This clonotype was detected many times. The CDR3 loop is CASIGIVGGPAYEQYF. The CDR3 bases are TGTGCCAGCATTGGGATAGTCGGCGGACCCGCCTACGAGCAGTACTTC. The chain carries TRBV6-1 and TRBJ2-7; D gene uncertain. Germline assignment: CDR1 MNHNS and CDR2 SASEGT. This CDR3 has 16 residues. V gave up 7 bases and J gave up 2 bases, with 21 bases separating them.

Details on this clonotype: The final CDR3 position lacks the conserved phenylalanine or tryptophan, pointing to a likely read error. The chain employs TRBV6-6 and TRBJ2-7; 7 nucleotides agree with TRBD2. Germline lookup yields CDR1 MNHNY and CDR2 SVGAGI (reference sequence). CDR3 size: 15 residues. The V and J ends lost 5 bases and 0 bases, in that order; junction bases with no gene match: 7. The CDR3 bases are TGTGCCAGCAGTCCGCAGGGCGGGAGCTCCTACGAGCAGTACTTA. It encodes CASSPQGGSSYEQYL.

This clonotype was detected ten times or more. The genes are TRBV6-1 and TRBJ2-7; TRBD2 matches 12 bases. Germline V gene data show CDR1 as MNHNS and CDR2 as SASEGT. V shed 6 bases, J shed 3 bases, and the junction held 0 bases outside the gene matches. The CDR3 loop spans 13 amino acids. This CDR3 reads CASRTSGGYEQYF. CDR3 coding DNA: TGTGCCAGCAGGACTAGCGGGGGCTACGAGCAGTACTTC.

The V gene is TRBV2, the J gene TRBJ2-7, with a possible D match to TRBD2 (5 bases). The CDR3 extends over 12 amino acids. V dropped 8 bases and J dropped 2 bases, with 10 bases sitting between them. Germline CDR1 reads SNHLY; CDR2 reads FYNNEI. CDR3 coding DNA: TGTGCCAGCCGGCCGGGGACCTACGAGCAGTACTTC. Protein product: CASRPGTYEQYF.

This clonotype was detected many times. This chain connects TRBV7-8 to TRBJ2-7; a weak D match, TRBD2 (5 bases). CDR3 length: 14 residues. The germline CDR1 and CDR2 sequences are SGHVS and FQNEAQ. The V end lost 4 bases, the J end lost 7 bases, and 17 bases lay between the germline ends. CDR3 region: CASSSRVALKEQYF. CDR3 sequence (DNA): TGTGCCAGCAGCTCGCGGGTCGCCCTAAAGGAGCAGTACTTC.

This clonotype was seen at least ten times. The CDR3 sequence: CASSQGPLAGGNNEQFF. CDR3 bases: TGTGCCAGCAGCCAAGGCCCTCTAGCGGGAGGAAACAATGAGCAGTTCTTC. The genes are TRBV3-1 and TRBJ2-1, with 11 bases lining up with TRBD2. V shed 1 base and J 5 bases; nucleotides not matched to a gene: 7. From germline, CDR1 is LGHDT and CDR2 YNNKEL (reference sequence). There are 17 residues in the CDR3.

In regard to this clonotype: A read error may be the cause here, since a much bigger clone is one base away. This chain connects TRBV29-1 to TRBJ2-2; D is possibly TRBD2 (5 bases). The CDR3 totals 11 residues. CDR1 SQVTM and CDR2 ANQGSEA come from the germline V gene. This chain's CDR3 is CRVGDAGELFF. As DNA, the CDR3 is TGCAGGGTCGGGGATGCCGGGGAGCTGTTTTTT.

Regarding this clonotype: A much larger clonotype is one base distant, so this may be a read error. The chain combines TRBV10-3 with TRBJ2-5, with TRBD2 identical over 10 bases. The DNA end favors TRBJ2-7, so the J call may be wrong. The CDR3 has 15 amino acids. Germline V gene sequence: CDR1 ENHRY, CDR2 SYGVKD. CDR3: CTISDAGTSDYEQYF. The CDR3 DNA follows: TGTACCATCAGTGATGCGGGGACTAGCGACTACGAGCAGTACTTC.

About this clonotype itself: One end of the junction does not line up with germline, which may come from a read error. This chain uses TRBV28 with TRBJ2-1; TRBD1 might be the D (5 bases). The CDR3 runs to 13 residues. Germline V gene lookup returns CDR1 MDHEN and CDR2 SYDVKM. The CDR3 sequence is CASSLPRANEQSF. The CDR3 DNA reads as TGTGCCAGCAGTTTACCCAGGGCCAATGAGCAGTCCTTC.

A few counts support this clonotype. The rearrangement links TRBV2 to TRBJ1-3, with D possibly TRBD1 on 5 matching bases. The ends were cut back, 1 base at V and 3 bases at J, with 13 bases in the middle. The V gene's germline CDR1 is SNHLY and CDR2 FYNNEI. This CDR3 spans 16 amino acids. For the CDR3, the DNA is TGTGCCAGCAGTGAAGGGGCAGGGATGATTGGAAACACCATATATTTT. Residues: CASSEGAGMIGNTIYF.

The rearrangement joins TRBV24-1 to TRBJ1-5; D is possibly TRBD1 (6 bases). There are 14 residues in the CDR3. Trimming took 12 bases from V and 4 from J, leaving 18 bases between them. CDR1 and CDR2 from the germline V gene are KGHDR and SFDVKD. DNA of the CDR3: TGTGCCGTTGGGGGCGACAGTGTAAATCAGCCCCAGCATTTT. Its translation: CAVGGDSVNQPQHF.

The J gene is TRBJ2-3, the V gene TRBV28; TRBD1 matches 7 bases. The CDR3 consists of 17 residues. Germline V gene sequence: CDR1 MDHEN, CDR2 SYDVKM. V lost 5 bases to trimming and J lost 1 base; unmatched junction nucleotides: 12. This CDR3 reads CASSLGYEGAGTDTQYF. The CDR3 region has the DNA TGTGCCAGCAGTCTCGGTTACGAGGGGGCGGGCACAGATACGCAGTATTTT.

V usage is TRBV20-1 and J usage is TRBJ1-2, with 7 bases fitting TRBD1. From germline, CDR1 is DFQATT and CDR2 SNEGSKA (reference sequence). V was pared by 0 bases and J by 2 bases, with 6 bases of the junction left unmatched. The CDR3 is 15 residues long. This CDR3 is CSARDETGTNYGYTF. The CDR3 coding sequence is TGCAGTGCTAGAGATGAGACAGGGACAAACTATGGCTACACCTTC.

This clonotype occurred a few times. The chain recombines TRBV7-6 with TRBJ2-2; 7 bases agree with TRBD1. CDR3 size: 17 residues. Germline loops: CDR1 SGHVS, CDR2 FNYEAQ. The V and J ends lost 1 base and 0 bases, in that order; junction bases with no gene match: 5. Written as DNA, the CDR3 is TGTGCCAGCAGCTTAGAGGTAGGGGGCGCGAACACCGGGGAGCTGTTTTTT. It is translated as CASSLEVGGANTGELFF.

This chain connects TRBV12-3 or TRBV12-4 to TRBJ2-5; D unclear. Trimming removed 6 bases from V and 0 bases from J, with 8 bases in between. The CDR3 runs 13 residues. CDR3 sequence (DNA): TGTGCCAGCAGACCCGAGTACCAAGAGACCCAGTACTTC. Translation gives CASRPEYQETQYF.

Many counts were recorded for this clonotype. The chain employs TRBV7-2 and TRBJ1-1; possible D gene TRBD1, 6 bases. Germline V lookup: CDR1 SGHTA, CDR2 FQGNSA. The CDR3 covers 14 residues. Trimming shortened V by 0 bases and J by 4 bases, and 9 bases separated the two germline ends. CDR3 nucleotide sequence: TGTGCCAGCAGCTTAGCACAGGGTTCCACTGAAGCTTTCTTT. Residues: CASSLAQGSTEAFF.